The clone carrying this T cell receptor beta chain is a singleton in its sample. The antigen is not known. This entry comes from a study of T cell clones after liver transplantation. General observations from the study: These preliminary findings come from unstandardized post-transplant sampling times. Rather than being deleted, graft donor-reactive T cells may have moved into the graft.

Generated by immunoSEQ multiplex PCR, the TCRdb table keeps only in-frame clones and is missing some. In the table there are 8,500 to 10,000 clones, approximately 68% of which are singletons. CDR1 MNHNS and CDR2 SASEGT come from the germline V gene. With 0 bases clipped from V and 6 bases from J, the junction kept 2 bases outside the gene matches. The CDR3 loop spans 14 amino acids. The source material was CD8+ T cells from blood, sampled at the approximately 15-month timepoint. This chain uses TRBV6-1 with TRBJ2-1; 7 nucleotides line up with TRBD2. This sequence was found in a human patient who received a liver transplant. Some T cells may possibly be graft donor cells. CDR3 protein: CASSEAGGGNEQFF. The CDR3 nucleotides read TGTGCCAGCAGTGAAGCTGGGGGGGGCAATGAGCAGTTCTTC.